This is a list of T cell receptor beta chains from one sample in a study of OX40 agonist ivuxolimab in advanced cancers. Method: immunoSEQ multiplex PCR; TCRdb's copy keeps in-frame clones and lacks some. The table has roughly 110,000 clones, approximately 90% seen once. Specimen: CD4+ or CD8+ T cells sorted from blood, collected in a trial of the OX40 agonist ivuxolimab. Receptor source: an adult with an advanced solid tumor such as melanoma, head and neck, liver or kidney cancer. Both conserved end residues are part of each CDR3. D genes are given only for firm matches. A clone size is listed for some rows: how often the clone was seen (once, few, many), or a class if it is expanded.

CAISAFSQGATYEQYF,TGTGCCATCAGTGCCTTCTCACAGGGGGCTACCTACGAGCAGTACTTC,TRBJ2-7,TRBV10-3,.,TRBD1
CASSEFGQGEQYF,TGTGCCAGCAGTGAGTTCGGACAGGGGGAGCAGTACTTC,TRBJ2-7,TRBV6-1,.,TRBD1
CATRDRASNQPQHF,TGTGCCACCAGGGACAGGGCTAGCAATCAGCCCCAGCATTTT,TRBJ1-5,TRBV6-5,.,TRBD1
CASSYGRGSNEQFF,TGTGCCAGCAGTTACGGCAGGGGGAGTAATGAGCAGTTCTTC,TRBJ2-1,TRBV6-5,.,TRBD1
CASSDLRGYTF,TGTGCCAGCAGTGATTTACGGGGCTACACCTTC,TRBJ1-2,TRBV6-4,.,.
CASLRTEMNTEAFF,TGTGCCAGCTTACGGACAGAGATGAACACTGAAGCTTTCTTT,TRBJ1-1,TRBV18,.,.
CASSPQDRSSYEQYF,TGCGCCAGCAGCCCTCAGGACAGGTCCTCCTACGAGCAGTACTTC,TRBJ2-7,TRBV4-1,.,TRBD1
CAWRDTGRGNTIYF,TGTGCCTGGAGGGATACCGGGCGAGGAAACACCATATATTTT,TRBJ1-3,TRBV30,medium-sized,.
CASSSWTGGSKSTEAFF,TGTGCCAGCAGCTCCTGGACAGGGGGCTCTAAAAGCACTGAAGCTTTCTTT,TRBJ1-1,TRBV5-4,.,TRBD1
CASTRQQNTEAFF,TGTGCCAGCACCAGACAGCAGAACACTGAAGCTTTCTTT,TRBJ1-1,TRBV6-1,.,.
CASSLGGFSYEQYF,TGCGCCAGCAGCTTGGGAGGATTTTCCTACGAGCAGTACTTC,TRBJ2-7,TRBV5-1,.,.
CASSLDPANYGYTF,TGCGCCAGCAGCTTGGATCCGGCCAACTATGGCTACACCTTC,TRBJ1-2,TRBV5-1,.,.
CASSRQGDNYGYTF,TGTGCCAGCAGCCGGCAGGGGGATAACTATGGCTACACCTTC,TRBJ1-2,TRBV4-2,few,TRBD1
CASSLGGDRGNQPQHF,TGTGCCAGCAGCTTGGGGGGGGACAGGGGTAATCAGCCCCAGCATTTT,TRBJ1-5,TRBV5-4,.,TRBD1
CASSRRTALSGANVLTF,TGTGCCAGCTCACGTAGGACAGCACTCTCTGGGGCCAACGTCCTGACTTTC,TRBJ2-6,TRBV18,.,.
CASSSGLAGGPSYEQYF,TGCGCCAGCAGCTCGGGACTAGCGGGAGGGCCCTCCTACGAGCAGTACTTC,TRBJ2-7,TRBV5-1,.,TRBD2
CASSPWTGRPDTQYF,TGTGCCAGCAGTCCCTGGACAGGGAGGCCAGATACGCAGTATTTT,TRBJ2-3,TRBV5-8,.,TRBD1
CASSLGLPDTQYF,TGTGCTAGCAGCTTGGGACTACCAGATACGCAGTATTTT,TRBJ2-3,TRBV7-7,.,TRBD2
CASSRQGKETQYF,TGTGCCAGCAGTCGACAGGGAAAAGAGACCCAGTACTTC,TRBJ2-5,TRBV28,.,TRBD1
CASSYSNNRPYEQYF,TGTGCCAGCAGTTACTCGAACAACAGGCCCTACGAGCAGTACTTC,TRBJ2-7,TRBV6-5,.,.
CASSPGGNQPQHF,TGTGCCAGCTCCCCCGGGGGCAATCAGCCCCAGCATTTT,TRBJ1-5,TRBV18,few,.
CASSDSLAGRRGTQYF,TGTGCCAGCAGTGACAGCCTAGCGGGGAGAAGGGGTACGCAGTATTTT,TRBJ2-3,TRBV6-4,.,TRBD2